This T cell receptor (beta chain) was sequenced in a study of blood T cell repertoires in COVID-19. Study at large: There were acute and convalescent COVID-19 samples, and they came from the United States, Italy and Spain. PBMCs, B-cell-depleted T cells, or T cells provided the cDNA or gDNA that made up the material.

Per the study methods: Reference gene primer amplification in the assay estimated nucleated cell counts. Data came from immunoSEQ multiplex PCR; TCRdb stores just in-frame clones and leaves some out. Clonal size and the V and J genes are those of that table, whereas D and trimming came from the DNA. The sample carries 150,000 to 200,000 clones, nearly 90% recorded once. In this sample, this clone turned up a few times. The CDR3 has 16 amino acids. Trimming cost V 0 bases and J 6 bases, with 12 bases left between them. From germline, CDR1 is MNHEY and CDR2 SVGAGI. Sequencing input: peripheral blood. The V gene is TRBV6-5, the J gene TRBJ1-6; a weak D match, TRBD1 (5 bases). This TCR derives from a man in his 60s with active or convalescent COVID-19. The CDR3 bases are TGTGCCAGCAGTTACTCGACAGCGCTATCTAATTCACCCCTCCACTTT. Translating gives CASSYSTALSNSPLHF.